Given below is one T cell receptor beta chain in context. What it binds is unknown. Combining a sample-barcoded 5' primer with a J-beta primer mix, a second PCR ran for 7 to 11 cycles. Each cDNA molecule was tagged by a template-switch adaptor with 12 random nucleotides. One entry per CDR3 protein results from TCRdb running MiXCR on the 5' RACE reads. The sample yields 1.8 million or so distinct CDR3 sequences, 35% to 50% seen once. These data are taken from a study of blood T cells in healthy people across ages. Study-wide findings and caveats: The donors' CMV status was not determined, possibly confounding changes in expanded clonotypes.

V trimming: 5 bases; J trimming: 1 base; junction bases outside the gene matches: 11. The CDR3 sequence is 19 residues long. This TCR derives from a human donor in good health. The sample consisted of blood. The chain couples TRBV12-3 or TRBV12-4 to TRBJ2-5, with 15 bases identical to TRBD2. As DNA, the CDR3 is TGTGCCAGCAGTCCCCGGGGGGGGACTAGCGGGGGGACCCAAGAGACCCAGTACTTC. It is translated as CASSPRGGTSGGTQETQYF.